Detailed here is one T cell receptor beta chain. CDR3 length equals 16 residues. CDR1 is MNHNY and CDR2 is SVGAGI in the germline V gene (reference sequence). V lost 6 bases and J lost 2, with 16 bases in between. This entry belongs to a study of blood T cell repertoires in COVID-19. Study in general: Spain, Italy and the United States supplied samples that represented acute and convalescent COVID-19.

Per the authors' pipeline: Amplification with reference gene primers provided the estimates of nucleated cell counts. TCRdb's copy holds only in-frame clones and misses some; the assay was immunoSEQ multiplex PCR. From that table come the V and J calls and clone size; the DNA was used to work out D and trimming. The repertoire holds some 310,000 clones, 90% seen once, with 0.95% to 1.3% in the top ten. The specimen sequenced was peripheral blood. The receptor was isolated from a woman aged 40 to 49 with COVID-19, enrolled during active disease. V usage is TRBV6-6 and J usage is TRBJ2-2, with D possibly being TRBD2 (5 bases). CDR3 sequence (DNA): TGTGCCAGCAGACCCCTAAGACTACAAAACACCGGGGAGCTGTTTTTT. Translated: CASRPLRLQNTGELFF.